The 22 T cell receptor beta chains in this list originate from one sample, sequenced in a study of CD8 T cells in ankylosing spondylitis. TCRdb used MiXCR to reprocess the 5' RACE reads, holding one entry per CDR3 protein. The sample gives about 280,000 distinct CDR3 sequences, about 19% of which show up once; 7.5% to 9.5% is in the top ten. Input material: blood, either unsorted or a sorted T cell fraction (not recorded which). The receptor source for this set is a male donor with ankylosing spondylitis or in good health (not recorded which).

Only a few counts were recorded for this clonotype. The chain couples TRBV3-1 to TRBJ2-1, with D perhaps TRBD2 (6 bases). Trimming stripped 0 bases from V and 4 bases from J, with 13 bases between. The V gene's germline CDR1 is LGHDT and CDR2 YNNKEL (reference sequence). This CDR3 is 16 amino acids long. Here the CDR3 reads CASSQETSRMYNEQFF. CDR3 DNA: TGTGCCAGCAGCCAAGAAACTAGCAGAATGTACAATGAGCAGTTCTTC.

This clonotype was seen many times. V is TRBV11-2 and J is TRBJ2-3; perhaps TRBD2 as D (5 bases). The length of the CDR3 is 15 residues. From germline, CDR1 is SGHAT and CDR2 FQNNGV. Trimming left V 1 base short and J 2 bases short, with 10 bases between. CDR3 nucleotides: TGTGCCAGCAGCTTAGTGGGGAGTTTCACAGATACGCAGTATTTT. As protein: CASSLVGSFTDTQYF.

This clonotype was seen more than once but under ten times. The chain links TRBV28 to TRBJ2-7; 12 nucleotides align to TRBD2. Trimming cost V 1 base and J 5 bases; bases outside gene matches: 6. The CDR3 extends over 16 amino acids. Germline assignment: CDR1 MDHEN and CDR2 SYDVKM. The DNA of the CDR3 is TGTGCCAGCAGTTTATCCCTAGCGGGAGGGAGGCACGAGCAGTACGTC. It encodes CASSLSLAGGRHEQYV.

In its sample, this clonotype was seen a few times. The gene calls are TRBV5-1 and TRBJ2-3; D may correspond to TRBD1 or TRBD2 (6 bases each). CDR1 is SGHRS and CDR2 is YFSETQ in the germline V gene. V was trimmed by 1 base and J by 1 base, leaving 10 bases between them. CDR3 length equals 15 residues. The CDR3 coding sequence is TGCGCCAGCAGCTTGACAGGGACTCGCACAGATACGCAGTATTTT. The encoded protein is CASSLTGTRTDTQYF.

V gene TRBV20-1 combines with J gene TRBJ2-1; tentative D call: TRBD2 (6 bases). Germline CDR1 and CDR2: DFQATT and SNEGSKA (reference sequence). This CDR3 has 12 residues. The V and J ends lost 0 bases and 8 bases respectively, with 8 bases between them. The CDR3 DNA reads TGCAGTGCTAGAGATACGGGAGATGAGCAGTTCTTC. Its translation: CSARDTGDEQFF.

This clonotype was found a few times. The V and J genes are TRBV20-1 and TRBJ1-4; D not resolved. The CDR3 is 11 amino acids. The V and J ends lost 6 bases and 3 bases respectively, with 5 bases between them. Per the germline V gene, CDR1 is DFQATT and CDR2 is SNEGSKA (reference sequence). CDR3 DNA: TGCAGTGCCCCGGCTAATGAAAAACTGTTTTTT. Translated, it gives CSAPANEKLFF.

This clonotype showed up just a few times. The V gene is TRBV2, the J gene TRBJ2-3; 9 bases fit TRBD2. Germline CDR1 SNHLY, CDR2 FYNNEI. Unmatched junction bases numbered 9, after V lost 7 bases and J lost 7 bases. The CDR3 runs 14 residues. CDR3 sequence (DNA): TGTGCCAGCATCGTGCGGGAGGGCGGCTATACGCAGTATTTT. This gives the protein CASIVREGGYTQYF.

The gene calls are TRBV5-1 and TRBJ2-1; possible D gene TRBD1, 5 bases. V lost 1 base and J 8 bases, leaving 10 bases between the germline ends. The CDR3 sequence is 13 residues long. The V gene's germline CDR1 is SGHRS and CDR2 YFSETQ. The CDR3 DNA reads as TGCGCCAGCAGCTTGAATCAGGGATATGAGCAGTTCTTC. Protein product: CASSLNQGYEQFF.

J is TRBJ2-5 and V is TRBV27, with D hard to call. This CDR3 comprises 13 residues. Between the trimmed V and J ends, which lost 3 bases and 5 bases, there was a span of 10 bases. Germline loops: CDR1 MNHEY, CDR2 SMNVEV (reference sequence). As DNA, the CDR3 is TGTGCCAGCAGTTTTGGGGTGGCTGAGACCCAGTACTTC. It yields the protein CASSFGVAETQYF.

This clonotype was found many times. The chain uses TRBV28 and TRBJ1-3, with D unresolved. CDR3 size: 14 residues. V was trimmed by 4 bases and J by 0 bases, leaving 7 bases between them. In germline, CDR1 is MDHEN, CDR2 SYDVKM. The CDR3 loop is CASSSPSSGNTIYF. The DNA of the CDR3 is TGTGCCAGCAGTTCCCCATCCTCTGGAAACACCATATATTTT.

Concerning this clonotype itself: A junction boundary mismatches the germline segment, possibly from a read error. The CDR3 loop reads CTSSLGGDRNQPQHF. The DNA for the CDR3 is TGTACCAGCAGTTTAGGAGGGGACCGCAATCAGCCCCAGCATTTT. The V and J genes are TRBV12-3 or TRBV12-4 and TRBJ1-5; D is perhaps TRBD1 (5 bases). This CDR3 has 15 amino acids.

This clonotype was seen more than once but under ten times. The CDR3 DNA sequence: TGCGCCAGCAGCCAAGCGGGACGCACAGATACGCAGTATTTT. Translating it yields CASSQAGRTDTQYF. This sequence joins TRBV4-1 and TRBJ2-3; the D gene could be TRBD1 or TRBD2 (5 bases each). The length of the CDR3 is 14 residues. The germline CDR1 and CDR2 sequences are MGHRA and YSYEKL. Deletions cut 1 base from V and 1 base from J, with 6 bases between.

The chain uses TRBV5-5 and TRBJ2-1, with D unresolved. Germline V gene sequence: CDR1 SGHKS, CDR2 YYEKEE (reference sequence). CDR3 length: 15 amino acids. The ends were cut back, 4 bases at V and 7 bases at J, with 18 bases in the middle. Here the CDR3 reads CASSVWFSGDNEQFF. CDR3 DNA: TGTGCCAGCAGCGTTTGGTTCTCAGGAGATAATGAGCAGTTCTTC.

This chain links TRBV2 with TRBJ2-2; 7 bases align to TRBD1. The CDR3 length is 12 residues. After removal of 10 bases from V and 6 bases from J, the junction contained 5 bases not matched to a gene. Germline loops: CDR1 SNHLY, CDR2 FYNNEI. For the CDR3, the DNA is TGTGCCAAACGACAGGGCCCCGGGGAGCTGTTTTTT. Translated, it gives CAKRQGPGELFF.

In its sample, this clonotype was seen a few times. The chain uses TRBV6-1 and TRBJ1-1; 8 nucleotides line up with TRBD1. There are 14 residues in the CDR3. Unmatched junction bases numbered 3, after V lost 6 bases and J lost 0 bases. Germline V lookup: CDR1 MNHNS, CDR2 SASEGT. As DNA, the CDR3 is TGTGCCAGCAGAATGGGACAGGTGAACACTGAAGCTTTCTTT. Its translation: CASRMGQVNTEAFF.

This clonotype was found many times. The chain couples TRBV12-3 or TRBV12-4 to TRBJ2-1, with 11 bases matching TRBD1. This CDR3 is 15 amino acids long. The V gene end was trimmed by 5 bases and the J gene end by 4 bases; junction bases not matched to a gene: 4. The CDR3 spells CASSRDRGKYNEQFF. CDR3 in DNA: TGTGCCAGCAGTCGGGACAGGGGGAAATACAATGAGCAGTTCTTC.

This clonotype was counted a few times. The rearrangement joins TRBV7-9 to TRBJ1-5; no firm D call. This CDR3 region has 16 residues. V was cut by 1 base and J by 0 bases, with 10 bases left in between. In germline, CDR1 is SEHNR, CDR2 FQNEAQ (reference sequence). DNA of the CDR3: TGTGCCAGCAGCTTAGATGGAGAAGATAGCAATCAGCCCCAGCATTTT. Its protein product is CASSLDGEDSNQPQHF.

This clonotype was detected a few times. V gene TRBV6-1 combines with J gene TRBJ2-5, with D perhaps TRBD1 or TRBD2 (5 bases each). Germline V gene data show CDR1 as MNHNS and CDR2 as SASEGT. This CDR3 has 13 amino acids. V was pared by 6 bases and J by 1 base, with 9 bases between. The chain's CDR3 is CASREGFQETQYF. The CDR3 DNA follows: TGTGCCAGCAGAGAGGGGTTCCAAGAGACCCAGTACTTC.

This clonotype was found a few times. V is TRBV29-1 and J is TRBJ2-3; the D is unclear. The CDR3 consists of 11 residues. V dropped 4 bases and J dropped 4 bases, with 6 bases sitting between them. CDR1 is SQVTM, CDR2 ANQGSEA, per germline. This CDR3 is CSVAGSDTQYF. The CDR3 DNA reads TGCAGCGTTGCCGGCTCAGATACGCAGTATTTT.

The rearrangement links TRBV23-1 to TRBJ2-7; 11 bases are a match to TRBD1. TRBV23-1 is assigned to the ORF class and has an uncertain function. The junction had 5 bases not matched to a gene; V was cut back by 8 bases and J by 11 bases. The CDR3 loop spans 11 amino acids. CDR3 in amino acids: CASYRDRGEYV. The CDR3 DNA follows: TGCGCCAGCTACCGGGACAGGGGGGAGTACGTC.

V and J are TRBV5-6 and TRBJ2-3, with D possibly being TRBD1 or TRBD2 (5 bases each). Per germline, CDR1 SGHDT and CDR2 YYEEEE. Trimming took off 2 bases at V and 3 bases at J, with 13 bases between the two ends. CDR3 length equals 15 residues. In nucleotides, the CDR3 is TGTGCCAGCAGCTTAGGCTCCGAGGGGACAGATACGCAGTATTTT. Translating gives CASSLGSEGTDTQYF.

This clonotype was observed at least ten times. The rearrangement links TRBV12-3 or TRBV12-4 to TRBJ2-1; TRBD2 matches 10 bases. J gave up 6 bases and V 6 bases, and 14 bases lay outside the gene matches. CDR3 length: 17 amino acids. CDR3 region: CASRPGGSSGRGNEQFF. CDR3 bases: TGTGCCAGCAGACCAGGGGGGTCTAGCGGGAGAGGCAATGAGCAGTTCTTC.